This T cell receptor (beta chain) was sequenced for a study of shared clonotypes between healthy human individuals (dated by TCRdb to 2019 to 2021). Concerning the study at large: The cohort included a few men and a couple of women between 18 and 49 years of age. For each donor, three plates each were used for CD4 naive and CD4 memory, two plates were used for CD8 naive, and one plate was used for CD8 memory. To estimate repertoire size and how much clonotypes are shared between individuals, the study performed deep sequencing of blood TCR repertoires from five healthy adults. Different laboratories and diverse techniques were used to prepare libraries and sequence TCR repertoires, to increase sequencing depth and limit assay-specific biases. Per donor, leukapheresis produced somewhere between about 0.94 and 9 billion PBMCs. What the research found in general, with its limitations: Compared with non-shared clonotypes, clonotypes shared by all four sorted-subset donors had higher generation probabilities. Sampling was limited to blood, and TCR repertoires in tissue likely differ from TCR repertoires in blood. Pairwise subsampling indicated that sequencing depth was expected to affect the degree of clonotype sharing among donors. The small number of donors limited the genetic and exposure-history diversity represented. Naive subsets generally had larger estimated clonotype richness than memory subsets. Around 5% of naive CD4, 3.5% of naive CD8, 2.3% of memory CD4, and about 0.4% of memory CD8 clonotypes were shared across a few donors. Even with the large sequencing depth, rarefaction of the sorted-subset datasets indicated that sequencing was incomplete.

Between the V and J ends, shortened by 4 bases and 5 bases respectively, the junction contains 11 bases. The CDR3 starts with the cysteine, ends with the phenylalanine, and has 13 residues. Kept here is only the CDR3 DNA, which spans 39 bases and is read in frame from base 1. In the germline V gene (reference sequence), CDR1 corresponds to WNHNN and CDR2 to SYGVQD. Note on this clone: This receptor's antigen is unknown. No much larger clonotype is one base removed from it; base qualities were not supplied.

The donors were healthy, HIV-negative adults with no recently reported acute infections or vaccinations. Every donor was a Caucasian adult living in Nashville, Tennessee, USA. CD4+ T cells were enriched by magnetic negative selection; naive cells were then positively selected on CD45RA, and the negative fraction formed the memory subset. Blood was obtained by leukapheresis, after which PBMCs were separated by Ficoll-Histopaque density gradient centrifugation and cryopreserved in liquid nitrogen vapor phase. Analytical flow cytometry was used to check the purity and quantity of every magnetically sorted T cell population. From each sorted fraction, genomic DNA was isolated and quantified by UV absorbance on a Nanodrop 2000c. Using the deep immunoSEQ assay, multiplex PCR amplified TCR CDR3 regions from genomic DNA. Extracted genomic DNA from each cell subset was distributed evenly across all wells of several immunoSEQ 96-well plates, and each plate was treated as a replicate. For sorted subsets, each replicate PCR was loaded with about 0.2 ug genomic DNA, equivalent to 25,000 to 30,000 T cell genomes. Purified libraries were measured with a Qubit 3.0 fluorometer, size-checked on a Bioanalyzer 2100, and measured again with the KAPA Library Quantification kit. Every immunoSEQ 96-well plate was sequenced on a separate single-read 150-cycle Illumina NextSeq 550 flow cell. The source study handled its data this way. Because only junctional sequences without quality scores were contained in the immunoSEQ output, filtering matching that applied to full-length reads could not be performed. To assign V/J genes and CDR3, sequences were annotated against IMGT germline references using PyIR, a Python wrapper for IgBLAST v1.9. Any read was removed if the V/J assignment was weak (E-value above 1e-6), the CDR3 was missing, or the read contained stop codons, out-of-frame junctions, or ambiguous translated residues. V3J clonotypes were defined as sequences sharing the same inferred V gene, J gene, and CDR3 amino acid sequence. To compute the percentage overlap between repertoires, the number of shared unique clonotypes was divided by the size of the smaller repertoire. RTK rarefaction, the Chao1 estimator, and Recon v2.1 estimates of unobserved clonotypes were used to assess repertoire richness. For all TCRbeta clonotypes obtained by the gDNA method from a handful of donors, generation probabilities were computed with OLGA. TCRdb holds this immuneACCESS table with in-frame rearrangements only. Some clones are missing; in checked studies, unresolved V genes explain under half, and the rest has no known cause. Clone size and V and J calls were adopted from that table, with D and trimming inferred from the DNA. The sample table contains over 850,000 clones; only one count was recorded for approximately 80% of them. Approximately 0.5% of the sample lies in the top ten.

The chain links TRBV10-1 with TRBJ2-5, with TRBD2 tentatively as D gene (6 bases match). The sample comprised memory CD4+ T cells from PBMCs. The cell subset or site label corresponds to: CD45RA-negative fraction. The receptor comes from a young man in good health. Some clones in this sample may be carry-over from other donors' samples. The base sequence is TGCGCCAGCAGTGGGACGGCGGGGGAGACCCAGTACTTC. Its translation reads: CASSGTAGETQYF.